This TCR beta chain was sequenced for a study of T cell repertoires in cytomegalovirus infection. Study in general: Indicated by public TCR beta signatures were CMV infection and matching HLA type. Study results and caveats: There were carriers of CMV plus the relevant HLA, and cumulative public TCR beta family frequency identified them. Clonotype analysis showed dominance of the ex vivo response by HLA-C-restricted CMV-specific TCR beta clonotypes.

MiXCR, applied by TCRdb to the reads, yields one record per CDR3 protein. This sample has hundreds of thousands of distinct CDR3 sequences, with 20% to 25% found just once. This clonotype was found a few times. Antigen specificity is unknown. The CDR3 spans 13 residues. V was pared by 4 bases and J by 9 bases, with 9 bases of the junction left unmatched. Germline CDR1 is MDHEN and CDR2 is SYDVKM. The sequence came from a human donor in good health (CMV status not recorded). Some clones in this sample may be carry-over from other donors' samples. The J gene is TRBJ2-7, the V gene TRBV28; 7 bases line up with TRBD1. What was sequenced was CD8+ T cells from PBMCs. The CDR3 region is CASSSPGQVGQYV. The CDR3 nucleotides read TGTGCCAGCAGTTCACCAGGACAGGTGGGGCAGTACGTC.